This TCR beta chain emerged from a study of T cells in Graves' hyperthyroidism and ophthalmopathy. Study-level findings and limits: Blood shared most expanded thyroid clonotypes above 0.001.

Researchers amplified the TCR beta CDR3 regions from RNA transcripts. In the first-round RT-PCR of the TCR CDR3, the HTBI primer set was used. TCRdb re-analysed the multiplex PCR reads in MiXCR, keeping a single row per CDR3 protein. This sample has around 350,000 distinct CDR3 sequences; around a sixth occur once, and the top ten carry roughly 26%. Among the patients, aged 18 to 65, hyperthyroidism was newly diagnosed and had lasted under 2 months. Notes on this clonotype: Its antigen remains unknown.

The specimen sequenced was blood. This sequence was found in a woman under 30 with Graves' hyperthyroidism that later progressed to Graves' ophthalmopathy.

CDR3 DNA sequence: TGTGCCAGCAGCGTAGCTACAATTAACACTGAAGCTTTCTTT. Translated, it gives CASSVATINTEAFF. The rearrangement joins TRBV9 to TRBJ1-1; D remains unclear. CDR3 length: 14 residues. The germline gives CDR1 SGDLS, CDR2 YYNGEE. Trimming left V 0 bases short and J 2 bases short, with 8 bases between.